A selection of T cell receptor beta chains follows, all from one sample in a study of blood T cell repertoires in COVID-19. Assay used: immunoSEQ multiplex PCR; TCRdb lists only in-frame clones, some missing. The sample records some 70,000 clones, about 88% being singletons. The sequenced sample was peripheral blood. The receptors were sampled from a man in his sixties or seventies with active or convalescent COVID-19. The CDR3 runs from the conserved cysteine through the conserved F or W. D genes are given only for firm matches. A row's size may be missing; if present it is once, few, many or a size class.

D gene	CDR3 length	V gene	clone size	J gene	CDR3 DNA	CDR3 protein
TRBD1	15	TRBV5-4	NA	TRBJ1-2	TGTGCCAGCAGCCCCAGGACAGGGAAGGACTATGGCTACACCTTC	CASSPRTGKDYGYTF
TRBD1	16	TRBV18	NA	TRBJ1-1	TGTGCCAGCTCACGAGACAGGGCGGGCATGAACACTGAAGCTTTCTTT	CASSRDRAGMNTEAFF
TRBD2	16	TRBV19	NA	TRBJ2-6	TGTGCCAGTAGTCCCCGGGGGGGTGCTGGGGCCAACGTCCTGACTTTC	CASSPRGGAGANVLTF
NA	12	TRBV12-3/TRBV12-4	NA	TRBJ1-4	TGTGCCAGCAGTCAGGATGACTACCTGGTGTTTTTT	CASSQDDYLVFF
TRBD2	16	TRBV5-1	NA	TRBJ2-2	TGCGCCAGCAGCTCCCGGACTAGTTTGGACACCGGGGAGCTGTTTTTT	CASSSRTSLDTGELFF
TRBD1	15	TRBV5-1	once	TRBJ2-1	TGCGCCAGCAGCTCCTCCGGGACAGCTTACAATGAGCAGTTCTTC	CASSSSGTAYNEQFF
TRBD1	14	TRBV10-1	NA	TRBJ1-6	TGCGCCAGCAGGGGGGACAGCAATAATTCACCCCTCCACTTT	CASRGDSNNSPLHF
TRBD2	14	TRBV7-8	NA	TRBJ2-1	TGTGCCAGCAGCATTAGCGGGGGGGTAAATGAGCAGTTCTTC	CASSISGGVNEQFF
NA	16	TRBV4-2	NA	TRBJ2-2	TGTGCCAGCAGCCAAGATCAACAGGGTCCCGCCGGGGAGCTGTTTTTT	CASSQDQQGPAGELFF
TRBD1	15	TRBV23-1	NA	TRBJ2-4	TGCGCTCTCCCGGGACAGGGGTCCCCGGGGTTCATTCAGTACTTC	CALPGQGSPGFIQYF
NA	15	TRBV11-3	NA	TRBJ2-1	TGTGCCAGCAGCTTACGATTCTCGGCCTACAATGAGCAGTTCTTC	CASSLRFSAYNEQFF
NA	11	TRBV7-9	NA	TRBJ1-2	TGTGCCAGCAGCTTATGGGGGGACTACACCTTC	CASSLWGDYTF
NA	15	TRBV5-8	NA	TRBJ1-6	TGTGCCAGCAAGACTGCTCCGTCTGCTGCTGCGGCCCTCCACTTT	CASKTAPSAAAALHF
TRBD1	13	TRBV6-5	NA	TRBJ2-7	TGTGCCAGCAGACGACAGGGGGCCTACGAGCAGTACTTC	CASRRQGAYEQYF
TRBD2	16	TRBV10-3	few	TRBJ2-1	TGTGCCATCAGTGAGGGACTAGCGGGAGCGCGGAATGAGCAGTTCTTC	CAISEGLAGARNEQFF
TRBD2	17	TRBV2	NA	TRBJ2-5	TGTGCCAGCAGTGAAGCGCTTCGCGGGGGGGCTCAAGAGACCCAGTACTTC	CASSEALRGGAQETQYF
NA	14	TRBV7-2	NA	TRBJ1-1	TGTGCCAGCAGCCCGTATGGGGCCGGCTCTGAAGCTTTCTTT	CASSPYGAGSEAFF
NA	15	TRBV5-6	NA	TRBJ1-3	TGTGCCAGCAGCTTGGGCGGCTTCTCTGGAAACACCATATATTTT	CASSLGGFSGNTIYF
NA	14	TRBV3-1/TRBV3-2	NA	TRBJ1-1	TGTGCCAGCAGCCATTTAGGCCAGGGAACTGAAGCTTTCTTT	CASSHLGQGTEAFF
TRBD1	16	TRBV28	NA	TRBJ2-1	TGTGCCAGCAGTTCCCCGACAGGGCCAAACTACAATGAGCAGTTCTTC	CASSSPTGPNYNEQFF
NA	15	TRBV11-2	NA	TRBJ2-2	TGTGCCAGCAGCCCCCCCAGGGGGAACACCGGGGAGCTGTTTTTT	CASSPPRGNTGELFF
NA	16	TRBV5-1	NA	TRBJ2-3	TGCGCCAGCAGCCCAATCTCCCGACAGAGCACAGATACGCAGTATTTT	CASSPISRQSTDTQYF
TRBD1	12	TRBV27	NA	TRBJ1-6	TGTGCCAGCGGGACAGCCAATTCACCCCTCCACTTT	CASGTANSPLHF
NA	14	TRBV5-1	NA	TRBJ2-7	TGCGCCAGCAGCTTGGACAGAGTATACTACGAGCAGTACTTC	CASSLDRVYYEQYF
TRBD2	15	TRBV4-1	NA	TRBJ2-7	TGCGCCAGCAGCCAGGTGGATGCGGGAGAATACGAGCAGTACTTC	CASSQVDAGEYEQYF
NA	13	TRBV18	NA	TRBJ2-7	TGTGCCAGCTCACCTCTGCGGAACCACGAGCAGTACTTC	CASSPLRNHEQYF
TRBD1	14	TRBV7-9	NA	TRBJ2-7	TGTGCCAGCAGCTTCACAGGGGACTCCTACGAGCAGTACTTC	CASSFTGDSYEQYF
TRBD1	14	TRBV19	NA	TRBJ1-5	TGTGCCAGTAGTCTTACAGGGGTCAATCAGCCCCAGCATTTT	CASSLTGVNQPQHF
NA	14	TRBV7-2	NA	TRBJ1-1	TGTGCCAGCAGCTTAGCGGCCAGGGGCACTGAAGCTTTCTTT	CASSLAARGTEAFF
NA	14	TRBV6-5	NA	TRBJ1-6	TGTGCCACGACAAGTTTCTCCTATAATTCACCCCTCCACTTT	CATTSFSYNSPLHF
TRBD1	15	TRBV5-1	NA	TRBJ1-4	TGCGCCAGCACCTTCCAGGGGGCTTCTAATGAAAAACTGTTTTTT	CASTFQGASNEKLFF
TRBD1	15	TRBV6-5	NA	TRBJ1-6	TGTGCCAGCAGTTACCAGACAGGGAGTAATTCACCCCTCCACTTT	CASSYQTGSNSPLHF
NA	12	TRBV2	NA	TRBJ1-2	TGTGCCAGCAGTGATGAGGGCTATGGCTACACCTTC	CASSDEGYGYTF
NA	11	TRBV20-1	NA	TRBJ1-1	TGCAGTGCTAGGGGGGGGGCGTCGGCTTTCTTT	CSARGGASAFF
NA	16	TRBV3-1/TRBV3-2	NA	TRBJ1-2	TGTGCCAGCAGCCGGTTGAGGGCCTCGAGAAACTATGGCTACACCTTC	CASSRLRASRNYGYTF
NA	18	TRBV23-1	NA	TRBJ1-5	TGCGCCAGCAGTTCTCCTGACATCGCGGACAGCTACAATCAGCCCCAGCATTTT	CASSSPDIADSYNQPQHF
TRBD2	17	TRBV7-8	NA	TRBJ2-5	TGTGCCAGCAGCTTGCGTTGGGGTGGTGAGGGGAGGGGGACCCAGTACTTC	CASSLRWGGEGRGTQYF
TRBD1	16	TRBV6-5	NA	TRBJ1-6	TGTGCCAGCAGTTGGGACAGCCCGGGGATAGATTCACCCCTCCACTTT	CASSWDSPGIDSPLHF
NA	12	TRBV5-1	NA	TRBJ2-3	TGCGCCAGCAGCTTGGATGAGAGTACGCAGTATTTT	CASSLDESTQYF
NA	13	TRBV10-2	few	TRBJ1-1	TGCGCCAGCAGTTCTACAGGGAACACTGAAGCTTTCTTT	CASSSTGNTEAFF
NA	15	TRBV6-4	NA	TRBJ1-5	TGTGCCAGTTCCTCGGGGGGACCCAGCAATCAGCCCCAGCATTTT	CASSSGGPSNQPQHF
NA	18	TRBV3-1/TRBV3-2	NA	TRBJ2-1	TGTGCCAGCAGCCAAGAGCCCATGGGAGCGGCACCCTACAATGAGCAGTTCTTC	CASSQEPMGAAPYNEQFF
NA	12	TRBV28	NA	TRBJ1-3	TGTGCCAGCAGCCTAGCGCTAAACACCATATATTTT	CASSLALNTIYF
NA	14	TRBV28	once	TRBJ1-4	TGTGCCAGCAGCCTAGCCCGTGGAGAGCAAGGACTGTTTTTT	CASSLARGEQGLFF
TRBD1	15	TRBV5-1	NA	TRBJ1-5	TGCGCCAGCAGCACAGGGGGTTCAGGCAATCAGCCCCAGCATTTT	CASSTGGSGNQPQHF
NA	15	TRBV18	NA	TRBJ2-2	TGTGCCAGCTCACCTTCGGACAGAGGCTCCCCGCGGCTGTTTTTT	CASSPSDRGSPRLFF
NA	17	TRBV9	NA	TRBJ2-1	TGTGCCAGCAGCGGGCCCACGGGGTCAGGCTCCTACAATGAGCAGTTCTTC	CASSGPTGSGSYNEQFF
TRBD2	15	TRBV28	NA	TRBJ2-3	TGTGCCAGCAGCTCGATCGGGAGGTACACAGATACGCAGTATTTT	CASSSIGRYTDTQYF
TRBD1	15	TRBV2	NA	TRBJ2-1	TGTGCCAGCAGTAATTCCGGGACAGTATACAATGAGCAGTTCTTC	CASSNSGTVYNEQFF
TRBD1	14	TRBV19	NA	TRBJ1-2	TGTGCCAGTAGTATAGGGACAGGGGTCTATGGCTACACCTTC	CASSIGTGVYGYTF
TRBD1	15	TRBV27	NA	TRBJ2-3	TGTGCCAGCAGTGCAGGACAGGGGCGCACAGATACGCAGTATTTT	CASSAGQGRTDTQYF
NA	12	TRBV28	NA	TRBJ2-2	TGTGCCAGCGGTGCGGTACCCGGGGAGCTGTTTTTT	CASGAVPGELFF
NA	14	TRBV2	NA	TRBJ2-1	TGTGCCAGCAGTGAAACCGGGTTCTTCAATGAGCAGTTCTTC	CASSETGFFNEQFF
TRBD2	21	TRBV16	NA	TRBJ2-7	TGTGCCAGCAGCCAACTGGGTAGGAGGACTAGCGGGAGTTCTGTGACCTACGAGCAGTACTTC	CASSQLGRRTSGSSVTYEQYF
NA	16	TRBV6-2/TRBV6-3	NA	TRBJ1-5	TGTGCCAGCAGTTACTCGGTCAGGGTATTCAATCAGCCCCAGCATTTT	CASSYSVRVFNQPQHF
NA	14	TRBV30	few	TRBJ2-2	TGTGCCTGGAGTAGGCAGGGGGGTGGCGGGGAGCTGTTTTTT	CAWSRQGGGGELFF